This entry lists 9 T cell receptor beta chains sequenced from one sample in a study of blood T cell repertoires in COVID-19 (dated by TCRdb to the early 2020s). Library preparation was by the immunoSEQ multiplex PCR assay. The table was pulled from immuneACCESS by TCRdb, which kept in-frame rearrangements only. Such tables lose some clones; where checked, under half of the loss comes from unresolved V genes, and the rest has no known cause. A total of 150,000 to 200,000 clones appear in this sample, 79% of them only once. The ten largest clones add up to under 20% of the sample. Sequenced: PBMCs or T cells enriched from blood (not recorded which). These receptors all come from a woman in her 70s in a cohort exposed to, infected with or recovered from COVID-19 (not recorded which).

The chain recombines TRBV4-1 with TRBJ2-3; no definite D call. Trimming removed 1 base from V and 1 base from J, with 12 bases in between. The CDR3 extends over 16 amino acids. CDR1 MGHRA and CDR2 YSYEKL come from the germline V gene. The DNA for the CDR3 is TGCGCCAGCAGCCAAGTTGGCCAGGTGGGCACAGATACGCAGTATTTT. It is translated as CASSQVGQVGTDTQYF.

The J gene is TRBJ2-1, the V gene TRBV9; 8 nucleotides line up with TRBD1. The CDR3 length is 17 residues. V lost 2 bases to trimming and J lost 4 bases; unmatched junction nucleotides: 11. CDR1 SGDLS and CDR2 YYNGEE come from the germline V gene. CDR3: CASSVGVTTGAYNEQFF. The CDR3 region has the DNA TGTGCCAGCAGCGTTGGGGTAACGACAGGGGCATACAATGAGCAGTTCTTC. The variable domain in full, completed from reference TRBV9 and TRBJ2-1, reads DSGVTQTPKHLITATGQRVTLRCSPRSGDLSVYWYQQSLDQGLQFLIQYYNGEERAKGNILERFSAQQFPDLHSELNLSSLELGDSALYFCASSVGVTTGAYNEQFFGPGTRLTVL.

This clone has only a few counts. This rearrangement joins TRBV29-1 to TRBJ2-1; 9 bases are a match to TRBD1. From germline, CDR1 is SQVTM and CDR2 ANQGSEA. J was trimmed by 12 bases and V by 3 bases; bases with no gene match: 9. There are 13 residues in the CDR3. CDR3 residues: CSVDGRQGGGQFF. CDR3 nucleotide sequence: TGCAGCGTTGATGGCCGACAGGGGGGAGGGCAGTTCTTC.

This chain links TRBV11-2 with TRBJ1-2; D is possibly TRBD1 (5 bases). Germline CDR1 is SGHAT and CDR2 is FQNNGV. Trimming removed 1 base at V and 8 bases at J, with 14 bases between. This CDR3 is built from 14 residues. This CDR3 is CASSLGWQGSGYTF. The CDR3 nucleotides read TGTGCCAGCAGCTTAGGCTGGCAGGGTAGCGGCTACACCTTC. The full variable domain, in which reference TRBV11-2 and TRBJ1-2 provide the parts outside the CDR3, is EAGVAQSPRYKIIEKRQSVAFWCNPISGHATLYWYQQILGQGPKLLIQFQNNGVVDDSQLPKDRFSAERLKGVDSTLKIQPAKLEDSAVYLCASSLGWQGSGYTFGSGTRLTVV.

The rearrangement joins TRBV28 to TRBJ1-2, with TRBD1 identical over 9 bases. Germline lookup yields CDR1 MDHEN and CDR2 SYDVKM. Unmatched junction bases numbered 14, after V lost 4 bases and J lost 8 bases. This CDR3 region has 16 residues. The CDR3 DNA reads as TGTGCCAGCAGTTCGGGACAGGGTAATTTTATGGGAGGCTACACCTTC. Translated: CASSSGQGNFMGGYTF.

This clone was picked up one time. V and J are TRBV13 and TRBJ1-1; 8 bases match TRBD1. V was clipped by 5 bases and J by 11 bases; unmatched bases: 19. Germline-derived CDR1 and CDR2 are PRHDT and FYEKMQ (reference sequence). The CDR3 runs to 16 residues. This CDR3 is CASSLRRQGLKTRAFF. Written as DNA, the CDR3 is TGTGCCAGCAGCCTAAGAAGACAGGGGCTGAAGACCCGGGCTTTCTTT.

The rearrangement joins TRBV7-9 to TRBJ2-5, with 7 bases identical to TRBD2. The germline CDR1 and CDR2 sequences are SEHNR and FQNEAQ (reference sequence). The CDR3 runs 19 residues. The J segment lost 2 bases and the V segment lost 1 base, leaving 16 bases of the junction unmatched. The CDR3 protein is CASSLGFGGSGGVQETQYF. DNA of the CDR3: TGTGCCAGCAGCTTAGGCTTCGGGGGGTCCGGTGGGGTACAAGAGACCCAGTACTTC.

The rearrangement links TRBV5-1 to TRBJ1-2; a weak D match, TRBD1 (5 bases). Germline values: CDR1 SGHRS, CDR2 YFSETQ. CDR3 size: 13 residues. The germline V and J ends were trimmed by 0 bases and 7 bases, with 10 bases remaining between them. This CDR3 reads CASSLVGAGGYTF. In nucleotides, the CDR3 is TGCGCCAGCAGCTTGGTAGGGGCTGGTGGCTACACCTTC.

The chain carries TRBV7-2 and TRBJ1-4; D is ambiguous. The CDR3 has 14 residues. Trimming left V 7 bases short and J 5 bases short, with 14 bases between. Germline V gives CDR1 SGHTA, CDR2 FQGNSA. CDR3 DNA: TGTGCCAGCACCTTCGCGCCGCAAAATGAAAAACTGTTTTTT. Protein product: CASTFAPQNEKLFF.